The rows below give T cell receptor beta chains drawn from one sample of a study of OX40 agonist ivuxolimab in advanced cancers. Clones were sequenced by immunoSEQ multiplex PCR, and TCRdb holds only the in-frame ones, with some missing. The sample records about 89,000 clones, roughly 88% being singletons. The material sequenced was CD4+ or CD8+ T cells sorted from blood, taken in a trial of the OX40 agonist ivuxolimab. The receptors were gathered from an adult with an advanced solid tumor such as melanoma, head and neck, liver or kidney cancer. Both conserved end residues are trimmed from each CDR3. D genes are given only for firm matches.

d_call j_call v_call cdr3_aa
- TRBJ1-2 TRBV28 ASSVSSGYGYT
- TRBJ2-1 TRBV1 TSSQEGAYNEQF
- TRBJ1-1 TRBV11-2 ASSFRDLTEAF
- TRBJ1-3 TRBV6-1 ASSEAPRGGNTIY
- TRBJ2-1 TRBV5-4 ASSLWGLSSYNEQF
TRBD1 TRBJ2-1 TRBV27 ASSLQQNRQGRNEQF
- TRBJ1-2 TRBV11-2 ASSPPTPNYGYT
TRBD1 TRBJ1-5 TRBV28 ASSLAGQGNQPQH
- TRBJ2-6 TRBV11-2 ASSSGRGPTSGANVLT
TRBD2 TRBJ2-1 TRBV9 ASSPAGRGDNEQF
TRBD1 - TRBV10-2 ASSLETGAEQY
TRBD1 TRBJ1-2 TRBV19 ASSTGQPPSGYGYT
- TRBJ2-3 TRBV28 ASTRETDTQY
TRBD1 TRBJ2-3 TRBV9 ASSATGETDTQY
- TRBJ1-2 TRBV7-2 ASSLPRRSYT
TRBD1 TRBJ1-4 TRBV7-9 ASRKLQGARDNEKLF
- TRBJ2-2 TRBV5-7 ASSGDPPTGELF
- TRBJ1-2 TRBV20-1 SDRTDYGYT
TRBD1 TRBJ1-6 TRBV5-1 ASSAGQPNNSPLH
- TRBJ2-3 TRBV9 ASSVALHTDTQY
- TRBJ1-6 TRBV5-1 ASSSGLTNSPLH
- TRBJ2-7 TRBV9 ASSVNLRSYEQY
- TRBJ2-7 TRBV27 ASSRTDTTSREQY
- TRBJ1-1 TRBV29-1 SVVGSNTEAF
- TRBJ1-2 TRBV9 ASSSGVDHGYT
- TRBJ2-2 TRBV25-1 ASSDPGPATGELF
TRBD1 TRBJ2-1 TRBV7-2 ASSFDRASYNEQF
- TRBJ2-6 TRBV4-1 AIDRRGVSGANVLT